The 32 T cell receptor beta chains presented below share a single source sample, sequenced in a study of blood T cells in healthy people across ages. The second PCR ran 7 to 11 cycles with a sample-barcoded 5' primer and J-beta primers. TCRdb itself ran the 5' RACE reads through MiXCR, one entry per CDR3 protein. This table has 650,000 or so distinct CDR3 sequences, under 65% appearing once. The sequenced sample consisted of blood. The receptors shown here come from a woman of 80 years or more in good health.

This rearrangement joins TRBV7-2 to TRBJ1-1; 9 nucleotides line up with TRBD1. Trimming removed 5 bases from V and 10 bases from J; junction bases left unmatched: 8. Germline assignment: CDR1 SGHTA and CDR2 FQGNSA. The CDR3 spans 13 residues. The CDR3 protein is CASSPRDRVPAFF. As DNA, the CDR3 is TGTGCCAGCAGCCCCCGGGACAGGGTTCCAGCTTTCTTT.

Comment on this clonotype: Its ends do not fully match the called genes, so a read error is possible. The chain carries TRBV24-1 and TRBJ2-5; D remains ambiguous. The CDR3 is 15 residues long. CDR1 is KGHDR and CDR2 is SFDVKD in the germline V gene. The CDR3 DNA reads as TGCGCCACCAGCGATAGTCAGGCTTTGCACGAGACCCAGTACTTC. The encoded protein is CATSDSQALHETQYF.

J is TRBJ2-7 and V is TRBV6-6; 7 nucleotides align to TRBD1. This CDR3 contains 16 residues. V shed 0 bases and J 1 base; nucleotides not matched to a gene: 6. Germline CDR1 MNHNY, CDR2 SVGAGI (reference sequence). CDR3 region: CASSYSTGIRSYEQYF. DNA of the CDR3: TGTGCCAGCAGTTACTCGACAGGGATAAGGTCCTACGAGCAGTACTTC.

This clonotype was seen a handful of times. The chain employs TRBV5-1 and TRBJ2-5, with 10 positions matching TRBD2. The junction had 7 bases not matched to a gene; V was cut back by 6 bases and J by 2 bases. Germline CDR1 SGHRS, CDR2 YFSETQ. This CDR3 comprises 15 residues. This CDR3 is CASTPLAGVQETQYF. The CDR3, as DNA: TGCGCCAGCACTCCTCTAGCGGGGGTACAAGAGACCCAGTACTTC.

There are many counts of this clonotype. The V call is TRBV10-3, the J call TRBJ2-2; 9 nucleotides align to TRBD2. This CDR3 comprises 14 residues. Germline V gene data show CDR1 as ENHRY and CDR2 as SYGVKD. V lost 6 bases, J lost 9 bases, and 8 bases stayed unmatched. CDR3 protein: CAISYLAGERELFF. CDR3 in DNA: TGTGCCATCAGCTACTTAGCGGGAGAACGGGAGCTGTTTTTT.

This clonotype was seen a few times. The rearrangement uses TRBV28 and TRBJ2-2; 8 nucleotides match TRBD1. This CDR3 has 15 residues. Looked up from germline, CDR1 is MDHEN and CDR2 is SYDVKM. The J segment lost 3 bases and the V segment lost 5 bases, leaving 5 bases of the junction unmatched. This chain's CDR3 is CASSPPTGDTGELFF. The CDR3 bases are TGTGCCAGCAGTCCCCCGACAGGGGACACCGGGGAGCTGTTTTTT. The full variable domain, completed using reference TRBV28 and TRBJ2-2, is DVKVTQSSRYLVKRTGEKVFLECVQDMDHENMFWYRQDPGLGLRLIYFSYDVKMKEKGDIPEGYSVSREKKERFSLILESASTNQTSMYLCASSPPTGDTGELFFGEGSRLTVL.

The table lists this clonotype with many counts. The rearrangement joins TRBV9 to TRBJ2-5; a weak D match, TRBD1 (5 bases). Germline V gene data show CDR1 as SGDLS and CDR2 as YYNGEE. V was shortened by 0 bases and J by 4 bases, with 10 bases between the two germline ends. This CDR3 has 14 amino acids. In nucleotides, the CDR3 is TGTGCCAGCAGCGTAGCAGGGTCGGGAGAGACCCAGTACTTC. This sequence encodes CASSVAGSGETQYF.

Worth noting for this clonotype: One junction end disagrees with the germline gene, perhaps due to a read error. CDR3 DNA: TGTGCCAGCGGCTTGGAGAACTCCGACGAGCAGTACTTC. Translating gives CASGLENSDEQYF. This chain uses TRBV7-9 with TRBJ2-7; D uncertain. Germline lookup yields CDR1 SEHNR and CDR2 FQNEAQ (reference sequence). This CDR3 has 13 amino acids.

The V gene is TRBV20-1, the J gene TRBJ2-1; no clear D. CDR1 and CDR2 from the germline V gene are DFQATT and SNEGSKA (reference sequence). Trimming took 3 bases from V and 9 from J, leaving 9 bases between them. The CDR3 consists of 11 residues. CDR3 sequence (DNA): TGCAGTGCTAGGCCTCCCCGTGAGCAGTTCTTC. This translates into CSARPPREQFF.

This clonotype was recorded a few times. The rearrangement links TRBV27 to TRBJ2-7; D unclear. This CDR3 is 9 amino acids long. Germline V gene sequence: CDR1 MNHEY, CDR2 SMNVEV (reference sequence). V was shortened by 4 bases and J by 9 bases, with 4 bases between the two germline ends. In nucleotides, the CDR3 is TGTGCCAGCAGTTCGAGGCAGTACTTC. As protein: CASSSRQYF.

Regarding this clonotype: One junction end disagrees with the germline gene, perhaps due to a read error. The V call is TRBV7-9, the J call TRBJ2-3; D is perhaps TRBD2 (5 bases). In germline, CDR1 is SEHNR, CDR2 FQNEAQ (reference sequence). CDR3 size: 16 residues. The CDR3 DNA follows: TGTGCCAGTAGCTTAGGTATTCGAGGCGGGTCAGGTACGCAGTATTTT. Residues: CASSLGIRGGSGTQYF.

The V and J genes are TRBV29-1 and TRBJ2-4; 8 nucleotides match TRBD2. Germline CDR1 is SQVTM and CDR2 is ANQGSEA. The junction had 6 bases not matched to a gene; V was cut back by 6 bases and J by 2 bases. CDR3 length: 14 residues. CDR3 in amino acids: CSVSAGGTKNIQYF. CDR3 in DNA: TGCAGCGTCTCGGCGGGGGGAACCAAAAACATTCAGTACTTC.

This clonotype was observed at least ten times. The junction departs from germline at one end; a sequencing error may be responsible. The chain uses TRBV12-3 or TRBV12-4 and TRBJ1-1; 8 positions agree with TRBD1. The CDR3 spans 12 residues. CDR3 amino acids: CASSLGQGEAFF. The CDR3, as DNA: TGTGCCAGCAGCTTAGGACAGGGTGAAGCTTTCTTT.

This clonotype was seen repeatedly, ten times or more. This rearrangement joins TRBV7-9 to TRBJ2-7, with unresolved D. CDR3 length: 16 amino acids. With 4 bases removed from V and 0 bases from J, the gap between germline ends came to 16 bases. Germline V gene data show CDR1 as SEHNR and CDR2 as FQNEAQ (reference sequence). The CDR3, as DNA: TGTGCCAGCAGCTGGACGACGGAGAAGAGCTCCTACGAGCAGTACTTC. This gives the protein CASSWTTEKSSYEQYF.

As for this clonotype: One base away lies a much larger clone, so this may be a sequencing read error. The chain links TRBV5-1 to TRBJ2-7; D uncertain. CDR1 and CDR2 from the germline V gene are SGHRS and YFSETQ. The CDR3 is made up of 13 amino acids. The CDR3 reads CASISVVVYVQYF. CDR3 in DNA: TGCGCCAGCATAAGCGTTGTTGTCTACGTGCAGTACTTC.

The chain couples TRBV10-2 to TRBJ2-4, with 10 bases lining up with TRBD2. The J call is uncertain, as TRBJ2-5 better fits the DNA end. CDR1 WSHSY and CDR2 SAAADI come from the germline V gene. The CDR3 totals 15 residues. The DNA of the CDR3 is TGCGCCAGCACCAAAGCGGGGGGGTATCAAGAGACCCAGTACTTC. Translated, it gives CASTKAGGYQETQYF.

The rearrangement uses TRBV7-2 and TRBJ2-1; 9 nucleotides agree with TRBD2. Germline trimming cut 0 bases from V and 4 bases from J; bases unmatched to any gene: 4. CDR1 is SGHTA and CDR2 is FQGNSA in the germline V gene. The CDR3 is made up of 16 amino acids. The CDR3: CASSLAGGGVYNEQFF. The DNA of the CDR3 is TGTGCCAGCAGCTTAGCGGGCGGGGGGGTTTACAATGAGCAGTTCTTC.

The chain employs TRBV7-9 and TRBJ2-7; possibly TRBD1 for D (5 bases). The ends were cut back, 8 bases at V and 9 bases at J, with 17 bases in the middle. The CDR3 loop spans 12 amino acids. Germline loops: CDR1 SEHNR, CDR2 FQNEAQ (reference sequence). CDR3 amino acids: CASGAYSGLQYF. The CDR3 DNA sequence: TGTGCCAGCGGAGCTTATTCAGGGCTGCAGTACTTC.

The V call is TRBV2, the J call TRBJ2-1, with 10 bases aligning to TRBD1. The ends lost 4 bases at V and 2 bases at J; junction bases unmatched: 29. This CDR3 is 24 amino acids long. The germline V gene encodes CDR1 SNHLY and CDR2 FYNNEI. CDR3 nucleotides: TGTGCCAGCAGTGTAAGGGGGGGGACAGGGGCAAAGGGATGGGGATTAAGCCCCTACAATGAGCAGTTCTTC. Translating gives CASSVRGGTGAKGWGLSPYNEQFF.

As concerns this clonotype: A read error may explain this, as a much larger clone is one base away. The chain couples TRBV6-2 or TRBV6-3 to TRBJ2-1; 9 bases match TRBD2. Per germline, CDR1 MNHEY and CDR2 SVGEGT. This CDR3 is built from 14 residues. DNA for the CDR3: TGTGCCAACAGTTACTTCTTAGCGGGAGCTGAGCAGTTCTTC. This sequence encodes CANSYFLAGAEQFF.

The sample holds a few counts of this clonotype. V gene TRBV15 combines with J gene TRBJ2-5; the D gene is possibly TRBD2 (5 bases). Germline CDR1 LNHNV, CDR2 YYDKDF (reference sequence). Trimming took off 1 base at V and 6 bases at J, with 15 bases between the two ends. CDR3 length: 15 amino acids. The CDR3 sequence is CATSRVLTGSKTQYF. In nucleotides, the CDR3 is TGTGCCACCAGCAGAGTCCTCACGGGATCCAAGACCCAGTACTTC.

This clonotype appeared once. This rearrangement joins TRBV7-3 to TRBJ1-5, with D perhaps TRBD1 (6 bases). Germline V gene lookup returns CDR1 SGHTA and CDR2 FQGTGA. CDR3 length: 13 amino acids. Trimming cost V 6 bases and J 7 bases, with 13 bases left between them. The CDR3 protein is CASSTQGEQPQHF. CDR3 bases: TGTGCCAGCAGTACACAGGGTGAACAGCCCCAGCATTTT.

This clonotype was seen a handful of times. The CDR3 loop reads CASSVEQPYGYTF. For the CDR3, the DNA is TGTGCCAGCAGTGTTGAACAGCCTTATGGCTACACCTTC. V is TRBV12-3 or TRBV12-4 and J is TRBJ1-2, with D uncertain. Trimming cost V 5 bases and J 5 bases, with 12 bases left between them. The CDR3 has 13 amino acids.

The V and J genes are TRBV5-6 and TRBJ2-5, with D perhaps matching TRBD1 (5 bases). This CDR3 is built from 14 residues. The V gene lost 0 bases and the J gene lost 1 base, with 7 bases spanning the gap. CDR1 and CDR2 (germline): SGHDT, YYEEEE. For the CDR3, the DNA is TGTGCCAGCAGCTTGGGCAGGGTCCAAGAGACCCAGTACTTC. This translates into CASSLGRVQETQYF.

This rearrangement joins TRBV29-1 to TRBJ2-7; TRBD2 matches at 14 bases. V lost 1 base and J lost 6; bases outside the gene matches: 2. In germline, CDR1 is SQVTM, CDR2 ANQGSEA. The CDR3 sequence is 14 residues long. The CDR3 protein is CSVEAGTSGGEQYF. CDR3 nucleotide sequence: TGCAGCGTTGAAGCTGGGACTAGCGGGGGCGAGCAGTACTTC.

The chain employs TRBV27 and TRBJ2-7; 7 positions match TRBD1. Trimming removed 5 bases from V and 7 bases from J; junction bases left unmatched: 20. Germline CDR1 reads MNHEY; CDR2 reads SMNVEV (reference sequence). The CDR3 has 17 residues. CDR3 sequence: CASSVDRALGGFKEQYF. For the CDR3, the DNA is TGTGCCAGCAGTGTCGACAGGGCCTTAGGTGGATTTAAAGAGCAGTACTTC.

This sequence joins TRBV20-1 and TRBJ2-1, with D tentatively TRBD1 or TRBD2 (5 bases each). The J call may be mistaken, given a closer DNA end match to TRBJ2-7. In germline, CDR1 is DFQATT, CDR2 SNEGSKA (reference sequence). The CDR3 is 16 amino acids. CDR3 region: CSARRAGASSYNEQYF. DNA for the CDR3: TGCAGTGCTAGGAGGGCCGGGGCGAGCTCCTACAATGAGCAGTACTTC.

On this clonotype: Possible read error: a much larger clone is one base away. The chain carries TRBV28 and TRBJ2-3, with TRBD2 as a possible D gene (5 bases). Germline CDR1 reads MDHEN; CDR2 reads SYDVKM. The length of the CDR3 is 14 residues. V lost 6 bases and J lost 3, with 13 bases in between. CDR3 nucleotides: TGTGCCAGCAGCACACCCGGGGAGACAGATACGCAGTATTTT. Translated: CASSTPGETDTQYF.

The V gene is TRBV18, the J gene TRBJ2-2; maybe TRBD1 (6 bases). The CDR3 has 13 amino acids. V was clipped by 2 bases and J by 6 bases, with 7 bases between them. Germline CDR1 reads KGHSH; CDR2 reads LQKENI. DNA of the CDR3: TGTGCCAGCTCACCAACAGGGTCCGGGGAGCTGTTTTTT. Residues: CASSPTGSGELFF.

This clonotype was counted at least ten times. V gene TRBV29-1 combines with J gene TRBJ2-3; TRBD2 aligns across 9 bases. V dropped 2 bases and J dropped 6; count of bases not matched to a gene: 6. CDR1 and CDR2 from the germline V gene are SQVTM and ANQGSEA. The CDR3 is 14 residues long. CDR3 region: CSVELAGAGDTQYF. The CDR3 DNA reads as TGCAGCGTTGAATTAGCGGGGGCAGGGGATACGCAGTATTTT.

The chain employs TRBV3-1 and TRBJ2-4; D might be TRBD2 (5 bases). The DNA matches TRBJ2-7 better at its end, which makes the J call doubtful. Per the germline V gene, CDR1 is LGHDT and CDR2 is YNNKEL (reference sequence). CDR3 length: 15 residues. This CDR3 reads CASSPLRKGVHEQYF. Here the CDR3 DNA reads TGTGCCAGCAGCCCCTTACGGAAGGGAGTGCACGAGCAGTACTTC.

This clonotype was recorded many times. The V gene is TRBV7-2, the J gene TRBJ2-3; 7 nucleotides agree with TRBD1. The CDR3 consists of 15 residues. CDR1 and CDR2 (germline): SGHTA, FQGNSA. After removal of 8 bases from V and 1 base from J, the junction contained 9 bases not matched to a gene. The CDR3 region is CASGINRGGTDTQYF. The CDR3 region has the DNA TGTGCCAGCGGGATTAACAGGGGTGGCACAGATACGCAGTATTTT. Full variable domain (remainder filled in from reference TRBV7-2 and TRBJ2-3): GAGVSQSPSNKVTEKGKDVELRCDPISGHTALYWYRQSLGQGLEFLIYFQGNSAPDKSGLPSDRFSAERTGGSVSTLTIQRTQQEDSAVYLCASGINRGGTDTQYFGPGTRLTVL.